What follows describes a single T cell receptor beta chain. These data are taken from a study of control samples from healthy donors and cancer patients. Using immunoSEQ multiplex PCR, the repertoire was profiled, and TCRdb retains in-frame clones only, with some absent. The table records some 130,000 clones, about 91% of them present only once. The sample comprised blood. This TCR was sampled from a man between 18 and 35 years old in good health.

CDR3 residues: CASSWDPQGQAEAFF. The DNA of the CDR3 is TGCGCCAGCAGCTGGGATCCACAGGGGCAGGCTGAAGCTTTCTTT. V gene TRBV5-1 combines with J gene TRBJ1-1; 7 bases align to TRBD1. Unmatched junction bases numbered 11, after V lost 3 bases and J lost 6 bases. The CDR3 is made up of 15 amino acids. Looked up from germline, CDR1 is SGHRS and CDR2 is YFSETQ.